This T cell receptor beta chain was sequenced in a study of cytomegalovirus exposure and HLA in healthy donors. 60 Vbeta and 13 Jbeta primers were used in PCR. Assay: immunoSEQ multiplex PCR; the TCRdb copy retains only in-frame clones and omits some. This table holds some 160,000 clones, approximately 78% found once. This receptor was taken from a middle-aged woman in good health and CMV-seronegative. Sequenced material: PBMCs.

CDR3 region: CASIRTLNTEAFF. The CDR3 bases are TGTGCCAGCATTAGAACGTTGAACACTGAAGCTTTCTTT. The chain couples TRBV2 to TRBJ1-1; D remains ambiguous. V lost 7 bases and J lost 0, with 9 bases in between. The CDR3 runs 13 residues. Germline V gene data show CDR1 as SNHLY and CDR2 as FYNNEI.